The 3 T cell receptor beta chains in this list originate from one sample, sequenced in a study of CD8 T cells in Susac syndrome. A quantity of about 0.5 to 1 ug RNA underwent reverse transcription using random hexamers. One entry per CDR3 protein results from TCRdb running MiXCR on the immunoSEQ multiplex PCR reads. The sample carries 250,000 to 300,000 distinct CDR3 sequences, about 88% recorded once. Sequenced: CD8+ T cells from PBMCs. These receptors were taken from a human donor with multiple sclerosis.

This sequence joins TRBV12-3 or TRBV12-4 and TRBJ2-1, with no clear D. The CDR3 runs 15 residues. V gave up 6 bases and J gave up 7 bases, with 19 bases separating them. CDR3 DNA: TGTGCCAGCAGGTCGGGTAAGGGCCGGCTAAATGAGCAGTTCTTC. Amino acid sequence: CASRSGKGRLNEQFF.

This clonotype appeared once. CDR3 coding DNA: TGTGCCAGCAGTGAATTGGGTCAAAATGAGCAGTTCTTC. Its translation is CASSELGQNEQFF. V usage is TRBV25-1 and J usage is TRBJ2-1; D gene ambiguous. Germline-derived CDR1 and CDR2 are MGHDK and SYGVNS. The CDR3 runs 13 residues. The germline V and J ends were trimmed by 1 base and 7 bases, with 8 bases remaining between them.

The CDR3 DNA is TGTGCCAGCAGTCTGGGGGTTTGGGGCGGGAATGAGCAGTTCTTC. It is translated as CASSLGVWGGNEQFF. The genes are TRBV27 and TRBJ2-1; D might be TRBD1 or TRBD2, each matching 5 bases. The CDR3 contains 15 residues. In germline, CDR1 is MNHEY, CDR2 SMNVEV (reference sequence). The V end lost 5 bases, the J end lost 7 bases, and 18 bases lay between the germline ends.